This T cell receptor (beta chain) was documented in a study of T cells in localized non-small cell lung cancer. Profiled with immunoSEQ multiplex PCR; TCRdb holds only in-frame clones, not every one. The sample consists of some 90,000 clones, approximately 88% of them appearing once. Details on this clone: Its target is not known.

CDR3 length: 11 amino acids. In germline, CDR1 is SGHTA, CDR2 FQGNSA. V lost 5 bases to trimming and J lost 5 bases, with 6 bases between them. The study, taken as a whole, reports: Among the top 100 tumor clones, a median around 57 appeared in adjacent lung. Because sequencing included only one region (of the tumor), heterogeneity remains possible.

The chain recombines TRBV7-2 with TRBJ2-5; weak D call: TRBD1 (6 bases). The source of this sequence is a man aged 40 to 69 with stage I squamous cell lung carcinoma. Here the sequenced sample was peripheral blood, taken before any cancer treatment. The CDR3 protein is CASSQGETQYF. For the CDR3, the DNA is TGTGCCAGCAGCCAGGGGGAGACCCAGTACTTC.